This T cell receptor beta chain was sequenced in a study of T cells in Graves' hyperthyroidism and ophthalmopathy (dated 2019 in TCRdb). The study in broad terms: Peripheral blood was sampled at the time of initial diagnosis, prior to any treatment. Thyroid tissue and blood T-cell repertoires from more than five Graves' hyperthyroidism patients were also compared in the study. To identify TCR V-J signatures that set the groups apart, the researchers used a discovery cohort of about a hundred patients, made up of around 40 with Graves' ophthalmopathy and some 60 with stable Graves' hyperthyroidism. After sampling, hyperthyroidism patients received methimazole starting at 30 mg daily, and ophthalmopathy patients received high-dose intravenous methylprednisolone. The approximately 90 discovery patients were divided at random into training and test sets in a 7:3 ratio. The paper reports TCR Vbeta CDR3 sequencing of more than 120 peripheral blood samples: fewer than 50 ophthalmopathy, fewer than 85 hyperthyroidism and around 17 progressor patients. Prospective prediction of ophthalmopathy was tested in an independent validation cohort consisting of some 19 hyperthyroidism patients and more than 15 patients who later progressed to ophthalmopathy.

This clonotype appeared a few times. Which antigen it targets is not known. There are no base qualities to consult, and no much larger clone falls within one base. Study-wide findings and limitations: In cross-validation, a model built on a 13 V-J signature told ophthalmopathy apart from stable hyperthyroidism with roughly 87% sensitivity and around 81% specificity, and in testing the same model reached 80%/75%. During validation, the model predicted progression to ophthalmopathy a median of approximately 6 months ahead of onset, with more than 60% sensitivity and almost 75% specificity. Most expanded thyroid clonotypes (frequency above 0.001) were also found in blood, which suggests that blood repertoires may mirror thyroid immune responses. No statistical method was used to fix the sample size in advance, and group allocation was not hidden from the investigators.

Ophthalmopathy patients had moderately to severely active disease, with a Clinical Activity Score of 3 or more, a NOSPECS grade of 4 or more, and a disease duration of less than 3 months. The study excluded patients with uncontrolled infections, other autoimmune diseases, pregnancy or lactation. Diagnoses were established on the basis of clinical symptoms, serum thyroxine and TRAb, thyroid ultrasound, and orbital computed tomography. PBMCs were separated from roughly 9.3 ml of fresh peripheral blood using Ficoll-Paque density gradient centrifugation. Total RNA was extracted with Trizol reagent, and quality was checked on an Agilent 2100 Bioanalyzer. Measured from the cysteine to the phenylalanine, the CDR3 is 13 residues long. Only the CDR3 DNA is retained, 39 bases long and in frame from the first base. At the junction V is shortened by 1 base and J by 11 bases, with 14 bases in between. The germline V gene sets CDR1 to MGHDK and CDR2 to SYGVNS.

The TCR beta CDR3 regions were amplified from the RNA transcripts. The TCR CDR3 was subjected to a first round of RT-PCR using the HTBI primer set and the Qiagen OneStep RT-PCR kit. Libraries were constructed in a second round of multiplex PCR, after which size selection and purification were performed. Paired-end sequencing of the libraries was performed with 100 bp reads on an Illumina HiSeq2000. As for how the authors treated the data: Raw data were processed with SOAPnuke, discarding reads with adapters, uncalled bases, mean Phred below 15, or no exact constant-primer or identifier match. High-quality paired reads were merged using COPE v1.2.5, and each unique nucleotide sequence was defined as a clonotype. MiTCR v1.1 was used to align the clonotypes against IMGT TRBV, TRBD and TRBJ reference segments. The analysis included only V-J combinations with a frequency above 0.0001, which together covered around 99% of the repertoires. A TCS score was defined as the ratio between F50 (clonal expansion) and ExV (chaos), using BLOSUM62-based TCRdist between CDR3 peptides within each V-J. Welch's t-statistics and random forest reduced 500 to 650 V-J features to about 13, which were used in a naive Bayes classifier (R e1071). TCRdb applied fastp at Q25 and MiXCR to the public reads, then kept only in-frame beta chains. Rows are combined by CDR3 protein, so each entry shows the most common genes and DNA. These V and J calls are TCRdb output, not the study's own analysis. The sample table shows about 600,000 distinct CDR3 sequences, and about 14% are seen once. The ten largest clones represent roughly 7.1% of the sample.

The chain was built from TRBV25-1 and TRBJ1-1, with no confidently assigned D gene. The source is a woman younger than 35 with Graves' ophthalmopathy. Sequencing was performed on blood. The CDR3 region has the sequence CASSESGVLYAFF. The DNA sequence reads TGTGCCAGCAGTGAATCTGGGGTTTTATATGCTTTCTTT.